A single sample is the source of the 29 T cell receptor beta chains below, sequenced in a study of blood T cell repertoires in COVID-19. TCRdb keeps only in-frame clones here, not all; method: immunoSEQ multiplex PCR. The data hold roughly 240,000 clones, with roughly 86% observed a single time. The specimen sequenced was peripheral blood. Receptors originate from a woman aged 60-75 years who had recovered from COVID-19.

This clone was detected only a few times. CDR3 sequence (DNA): TGTGCCAGCAGCTTCCCGACTAGCGGGGTGAACACCGGGGAGCTGTTTTTT. This gives the protein CASSFPTSGVNTGELFF. The chain employs TRBV5-8 and TRBJ2-2, with 11 bases identical to TRBD2. Germline V gives CDR1 SGHTS, CDR2 YDEGEE. The trim removed 2 bases at V and 1 base at J, leaving 4 bases unmatched. There are 17 residues in the CDR3.

The chain combines TRBV6-5 with TRBJ1-2; tentatively, D is TRBD1 (6 bases). The CDR3 runs to 15 residues. Trimming stripped 2 bases from V and 3 bases from J, with 13 bases between. CDR1 and CDR2 from the germline V gene are MNHEY and SVGAGI. The CDR3 nucleotides are TGTGCCAGCAGTTACACAACAGGGAGTGACTATGGCTACACCTTC. Its protein is CASSYTTGSDYGYTF.

This chain joins TRBV18 and TRBJ1-5; D is possibly TRBD1 (5 bases). Per germline, CDR1 KGHSH and CDR2 LQKENI. This CDR3 is 13 amino acids long. V was shortened by 3 bases and J by 4 bases, with 7 bases between the two germline ends. The CDR3: CASSPAGNQPQHF. The CDR3 DNA is TGTGCCAGCTCACCCGCAGGGAATCAGCCCCAGCATTTT.

This clone showed up just once. This chain links TRBV4-1 with TRBJ2-3, with a weak D call TRBD2 (6 bases). The V gene's germline CDR1 is MGHRA and CDR2 YSYEKL. V lost 4 bases to trimming and J lost 4 bases, with 15 bases between them. This CDR3 is built from 15 residues. The CDR3 bases are TGCGCCAGCAGCCTCCTGACCCCTAGCGCAGATACGCAGTATTTT. Protein product: CASSLLTPSADTQYF.

The rearrangement uses TRBV12-3 or TRBV12-4 and TRBJ2-1, with 7 positions matching TRBD2. The CDR3 extends over 13 amino acids. Trimming took 7 bases from V and 7 from J; bases not matched to a gene: 7. Here the CDR3 DNA reads TGTGCCAGCACCTTGGGGCGGGGGAATGAGCAGTTCTTC. This gives the protein CASTLGRGNEQFF.

The chain uses TRBV7-3 and TRBJ2-5; TRBD2 agrees at 9 bases. Germline CDR1 SGHTA, CDR2 FQGTGA. V lost 3 bases to trimming and J lost 2 bases; unmatched junction nucleotides: 1. This CDR3 region has 14 residues. The CDR3 DNA follows: TGTGCCAGCAGCTTGACTAGCGGACAAGAGACCCAGTACTTC. Translating it yields CASSLTSGQETQYF.

A single count supports this clone. One end of the junction varies from germline; a read error may be responsible. The gene calls are TRBV11-3 and TRBJ2-2; TRBD2 matches at 11 bases. The CDR3 consists of 19 residues. Looked up from germline, CDR1 is SGHNT and CDR2 is YENEEA. The CDR3 loop is CASSFNVLVAGGPTEELFF. In nucleotides, the CDR3 is TGTGCCAGCAGCTTTAACGTCTTGGTAGCGGGGGGGCCGACCGAGGAGCTGTTTTTT.

V usage is TRBV9 and J usage is TRBJ1-1; 9 bases are shared with TRBD1. CDR3 length: 15 amino acids. Germline CDR1 SGDLS, CDR2 YYNGEE. Trimming cost V 3 bases and J 5 bases; bases outside gene matches: 8. This chain's CDR3 is CASSAGQGRDTEAFF. The CDR3, as DNA: TGTGCCAGCAGCGCAGGACAGGGGAGGGATACTGAAGCTTTCTTT.

The J gene is TRBJ2-5, the V gene TRBV19; D may be TRBD1 (6 bases). The germline V gene has CDR1 LNHDA and CDR2 SQIVND (reference sequence). The CDR3 is 13 residues long. The V end was cut by 5 bases, the J end by 1 base, with 8 bases between. CDR3 in amino acids: CASSRTVQETQYF. The CDR3 DNA sequence: TGTGCCAGTAGTCGGACAGTCCAAGAGACCCAGTACTTC.

This rearrangement joins TRBV18 to TRBJ1-6; the D is unclear. CDR1 and CDR2 (germline): KGHSH, LQKENI. V lost 0 bases to trimming and J lost 8 bases, with 5 bases between them. This CDR3 is 13 amino acids long. The chain's CDR3 is CASSPPADSPLHF. CDR3 DNA: TGTGCCAGCTCACCACCAGCTGATTCACCCCTCCACTTT.

This clone was seen just once. J is TRBJ2-7 and V is TRBV3-1 (or the pseudogene TRBV3-2), with 8 positions matching TRBD1. The CDR3 totals 15 residues. With V trimmed by 2 bases and J by 0 bases, 3 bases remained unmatched. Germline CDR1 reads LGHDT; CDR2 reads YNNKEL (reference sequence). The CDR3 reads CASSQTGGPSYEQYF. DNA for the CDR3: TGTGCCAGCAGCCAAACAGGGGGGCCCTCCTACGAGCAGTACTTC.

J is TRBJ2-2 and V is TRBV4-2; TRBD1 matches at 9 bases. CDR3 length: 16 amino acids. The germline V gene has CDR1 LGHNA and CDR2 YNFKEQ. V shed 1 base and J 4 bases; nucleotides not matched to a gene: 4. The CDR3 here is CASSQGATGGTGELFF. The CDR3 DNA follows: TGTGCCAGCAGCCAAGGGGCGACAGGGGGCACCGGGGAGCTGTTTTTT.

This clone was picked up a small number of times. The V call is TRBV3-1 (or the pseudogene TRBV3-2), the J call TRBJ2-7; no definite D call. V was trimmed by 1 base and J by 5 bases, leaving 6 bases between them. The CDR3 totals 12 residues. CDR1 LGHDT and CDR2 YNNKEL come from the germline V gene (reference sequence). The CDR3, as DNA: TGTGCCAGCAGCCAAGTTAACAACGAGCAGTACTTC. It specifies CASSQVNNEQYF.

This chain joins TRBV29-1 and TRBJ1-1; D unclear. Germline CDR1 and CDR2: SQVTM and ANQGSEA. Trimming pared 6 bases from V and 1 base from J, leaving 6 bases between. This CDR3 has 11 residues. The CDR3, as DNA: TGCAGCGTAGCGGAGAACACTGAAGCTTTCTTT. Amino acids: CSVAENTEAFF.

This sequence joins TRBV3-1 (or the pseudogene TRBV3-2) and TRBJ2-2; 8 nucleotides align to TRBD2. This CDR3 has 16 residues. Germline V gives CDR1 LGHDT, CDR2 YNNKEL (reference sequence). The ends lost 2 bases at V and 1 base at J; junction bases unmatched: 3. This CDR3 is CASSQFLAGNTGELFF. The CDR3 nucleotides read TGTGCCAGCAGCCAATTCCTAGCGGGGAACACCGGGGAGCTGTTTTTT.

This chain uses TRBV7-2 with TRBJ1-1; D gene unclear. V shed 0 bases and J shed 1 base, with 9 bases lying between them. Germline V gene lookup returns CDR1 SGHTA and CDR2 FQGNSA. This CDR3 is built from 15 residues. The CDR3 protein is CASSLAEVRNTEAFF. Here the CDR3 DNA reads TGTGCCAGCAGCTTAGCGGAGGTTAGGAACACTGAAGCTTTCTTT.

The CDR3 coding sequence is TGTGCCAGCAGCTTAGGCGCAGATACGCAGTATTTT. Residues: CASSLGADTQYF. V usage is TRBV11-2 and J usage is TRBJ2-3; D not resolved. The germline V and J ends were trimmed by 1 base and 4 bases, with 3 bases remaining between them. The CDR3 is 12 amino acids. The germline V gene encodes CDR1 SGHAT and CDR2 FQNNGV. The complete variable domain, with remaining parts taken from reference TRBV11-2 and TRBJ2-3, reads EAGVAQSPRYKIIEKRQSVAFWCNPISGHATLYWYQQILGQGPKLLIQFQNNGVVDDSQLPKDRFSAERLKGVDSTLKIQPAKLEDSAVYLCASSLGADTQYFGPGTRLTVL.

The chain recombines TRBV20-1 with TRBJ1-6, with TRBD1 matching over 9 bases. With 3 bases clipped from V and 9 bases from J, the junction kept 6 bases outside the gene matches. Germline CDR1 is DFQATT and CDR2 is SNEGSKA (reference sequence). CDR3 size: 14 residues. For the CDR3, the DNA is TGCAGTGCTAGTCATGGGACAGGGAGTTCACCCCTCCACTTT. Its translation is CSASHGTGSSPLHF.

V gene TRBV19 combines with J gene TRBJ2-2; 7 bases line up with TRBD1. CDR3 length equals 15 residues. Germline CDR1 is LNHDA and CDR2 is SQIVND (reference sequence). V lost 5 bases to trimming and J lost 6 bases; unmatched junction nucleotides: 9. In DNA, the CDR3 is TGTGCCAGTAGTTACAGGACAGGCGACGCCGGGGAGCTGTTTTTT. This gives the protein CASSYRTGDAGELFF. The whole variable domain, filled in from reference TRBV19 and TRBJ2-2, reads DGGITQSPKYLFRKEGQNVTLSCEQNLNHDAMYWYRQDPGQGLRLIYYSQIVNDFQKGDIAEGYSVSREKKESFPLTVTSAQKNPTAFYLCASSYRTGDAGELFFGEGSRLTVL.

The chain couples TRBV19 to TRBJ2-1, with 7 bases that match TRBD1. This CDR3 region has 15 residues. Germline CDR1 and CDR2: LNHDA and SQIVND (reference sequence). The V gene end was trimmed by 5 bases and the J gene end by 9 bases; junction bases not matched to a gene: 13. CDR3 residues: CASSSQGQVRGEQFF. The DNA for the CDR3 is TGTGCCAGTAGTTCACAAGGACAGGTGAGAGGTGAGCAGTTCTTC.

This chain connects TRBV4-2 to TRBJ2-3; a weak D match, TRBD2 (6 bases). V was clipped by 4 bases and J by 2 bases, with 13 bases between them. This CDR3 comprises 15 residues. Germline V lookup: CDR1 LGHNA, CDR2 YNFKEQ. This chain's CDR3 is CASSLVGGYTDTQYF. The CDR3 nucleotides read TGTGCCAGCAGCCTCGTGGGGGGTTACACAGATACGCAGTATTTT.

CDR3: CASSHEQGLGSYNEQFF. In nucleotides, the CDR3 is TGTGCCAGCAGCCACGAACAGGGTTTAGGGTCCTACAATGAGCAGTTCTTC. The V and J genes are TRBV7-6 and TRBJ2-1; D possibly corresponds to TRBD1 (6 bases). Per germline, CDR1 SGHVS and CDR2 FNYEAQ. The V end lost 5 bases, the J end lost 1 base, and 18 bases lay between the germline ends. The CDR3 contains 17 residues.

This clone came up a few times. The rearrangement joins TRBV5-6 to TRBJ1-1, with D possibly being TRBD1 (6 bases). Germline V gene data show CDR1 as SGHDT and CDR2 as YYEEEE. The CDR3 is 12 amino acids. The V end was cut by 4 bases, the J end by 4 bases, with 8 bases between. The CDR3 region is CASSGQSTEAFF. The CDR3 nucleotides read TGTGCCAGCAGCGGACAGTCCACTGAAGCTTTCTTT.

The chain recombines TRBV18 with TRBJ2-7; 7 bases agree with TRBD2. CDR1 KGHSH and CDR2 LQKENI come from the germline V gene. The CDR3 is made up of 15 amino acids. The ends lost 3 bases at V and 3 bases at J; junction bases unmatched: 8. This chain's CDR3 is CASSPVSGGYYEQYF. In nucleotides, the CDR3 is TGTGCCAGCTCACCCGTGTCCGGGGGGTACTACGAGCAGTACTTC.

J is TRBJ2-3 and V is TRBV27; the match to TRBD2 covers 8 bases. The V segment lost 4 bases and the J segment 2 bases; nucleotides outside the gene matches: 14. This CDR3 comprises 18 residues. Germline lookup yields CDR1 MNHEY and CDR2 SMNVEV (reference sequence). CDR3 loop: CASSSSGWRGAHTDTQYF. The DNA for the CDR3 is TGTGCCAGCAGTTCCTCCGGCTGGCGGGGGGCCCACACAGATACGCAGTATTTT.

J is TRBJ2-5 and V is TRBV18; D might be TRBD1 (5 bases). Trimming took off 0 bases at V and 5 bases at J, with 10 bases between the two ends. The CDR3 covers 14 residues. Germline CDR1 is KGHSH and CDR2 is LQKENI. The CDR3 here is CASSPPQGRETQYF. For the CDR3, the DNA is TGTGCCAGCTCACCACCCCAGGGTCGGGAGACCCAGTACTTC.

This clone appeared a single time. The CDR3: CASSVLQGTGELFF. The CDR3 DNA reads TGTGCCAGCAGCGTGCTGCAGGGGACCGGGGAGCTGTTTTTT. The chain links TRBV9 to TRBJ2-2; TRBD1 is a possible D gene (6 bases). V was trimmed by 2 bases and J by 5 bases, leaving 10 bases between them. The length of the CDR3 is 14 residues. CDR1 and CDR2 from the germline V gene are SGDLS and YYNGEE.

V and J are TRBV5-1 and TRBJ2-1; D perhaps matches TRBD1 (6 bases). The germline V gene has CDR1 SGHRS and CDR2 YFSETQ. The CDR3 contains 14 residues. Trimming took off 4 bases at V and 5 bases at J, with 13 bases between the two ends. This CDR3 reads CASSPLTGNNEQFF. The CDR3 bases are TGCGCCAGCAGCCCACTCACAGGGAACAATGAGCAGTTCTTC.

The sample holds one count of this clone. This chain joins TRBV5-5 and TRBJ1-5; D perhaps matches TRBD1 (5 bases). Germline CDR1 is SGHKS and CDR2 is YYEKEE (reference sequence). V was shortened by 0 bases and J by 4 bases, with 11 bases between the two germline ends. CDR3 length: 15 amino acids. The CDR3: CASSLAAQANQPQHF. The CDR3 DNA is TGTGCCAGCAGCTTGGCGGCACAGGCTAATCAGCCCCAGCATTTT.